The present TCR beta chain was sequenced within a study of early stage breast cancer tumors. Study-wide results and caveats: Tumor and normal breast were distinguished via blood comparison in 14 of 16 patients.

Concerning this clone itself: Its antigen remains unknown.

Produced via immunoSEQ multiplex PCR; TCRdb's table is partial and in-frame only. The table lists more than 13,000 clones, around three quarters of them singletons. This CDR3 has 12 residues. V was trimmed by 7 bases and J by 5 bases, leaving 11 bases between them. Germline-derived CDR1 and CDR2 are LNHDA and SQIVND (reference sequence). This receptor was obtained from a person aged 50-59 years with breast cancer. Material: normal breast tissue next to the tumor. J is TRBJ1-1 and V is TRBV19; possibly TRBD1 for D (6 bases). Here the CDR3 reads CASTLGGTEAFF. The CDR3 coding sequence is TGTGCCAGTACCTTAGGGGGAACTGAAGCTTTCTTT.